This T cell receptor (beta chain) originates from a study of blood T cells in healthy people across ages. The CDR3 is 15 residues long. The germline V gene has CDR1 LNHDA and CDR2 SQIVND (reference sequence). J gave up 8 bases and V 1 base, and 8 bases lay outside the gene matches. Through a sample-barcoded 5' primer and a J-beta primer mix, a second PCR was run for about 6 to 12 cycles. TCRdb analysed the 5' RACE reads with MiXCR anew, one entry per CDR3 protein. Of about 540,000 distinct CDR3 sequences in the sample, around 24% were seen once. These data also formed part of another study, on T cells of mothers and their children.

Source material: blood. The sequence was obtained from a boy aged 5-17 years in good health. The J gene is TRBJ2-1, the V gene TRBV19, with 7 positions matching TRBD2. The CDR3 DNA sequence: TGTGCCAGTAGTATAGCGGGAGGCCCCTCCGATGAGCAGTTCTTC. This codes for CASSIAGGPSDEQFF.